A selection of T cell receptor beta chains follows, all from one sample in a study of T cells in localized non-small cell lung cancer. Here immunoSEQ multiplex PCR was the method, and the copy in TCRdb shows in-frame clones only, minus some. The sample yields 2,000 or so clones, roughly 23% seen once. Sequenced here: lung tumor tissue, sampled before any cancer treatment. The receptors were sampled from a female donor of 60 years or more with stage II squamous cell lung carcinoma. The CDR3 runs from the conserved cysteine through the conserved F or W. D genes are given only for firm matches. The size of a clone is reported for some rows only, either as once, few or many, or as a class for expanded clones.

TRBJ2-3,few,TRBV15,TRBD2,CATSRGLGEGTQYF,TGTGCCACCAGCAGGGGACTCGGGGAGGGTACGCAGTATTTT
TRBJ2-2,-,TRBV29-1,-,CSGGLASGELFF,TGCAGCGGGGGCCTTGCCTCCGGGGAGCTGTTTTTT
TRBJ1-2,medium-sized,TRBV11-3,TRBD1,CASGGQGAKYGYTF,TGTGCCAGCGGAGGACAGGGGGCTAAGTATGGCTACACCTTC
TRBJ1-2,few,TRBV9,-,CASSEEQGTYGYTF,TGTGCCAGCAGTGAGGAGCAGGGGACTTATGGCTACACCTTC
TRBJ2-1,few,TRBV6-8,TRBD1,CASSASLGFWTGVVEQFF,TGTGCCAGCAGTGCCTCCCTGGGGTTCTGGACAGGGGTGGTTGAGCAGTTCTTC
TRBJ2-6,-,TRBV11-3,-,CASSFLSGANVLTF,TGTGCCAGCAGCTTCCTCTCTGGGGCCAACGTCCTGACTTTC
TRBJ2-1,-,TRBV6-8,-,CASRVLGTHSYNEQFF,TGTGCCAGCAGGGTCCTCGGGACACATTCCTACAATGAGCAGTTCTTC
TRBJ1-5,few,TRBV30,-,CAWTLSRWQPQHF,TGTGCCTGGACGTTAAGCCGGTGGCAGCCCCAGCATTTT
TRBJ1-3,medium-sized,TRBV9,-,CASSERGLSSGNTIYF,TGTGCCAGCAGTGAACGAGGTTTGAGCTCTGGAAACACCATATATTTT
TRBJ2-7,-,TRBV12-5,TRBD2,CASTQSGRGEQYF,TGTGCCAGCACCCAAAGCGGGAGAGGCGAGCAGTACTTC
TRBJ1-1,-,TRBV19,-,CASSPAVGGTEAFF,TGTGCCAGTAGTCCGGCGGTGGGGGGCACTGAAGCTTTCTTT
TRBJ2-7,medium-sized,TRBV5-3,TRBD1,CARSLGDRVYEQYF,TGTGCCAGAAGCTTGGGGGACAGGGTCTACGAGCAGTACTTC
TRBJ1-2,-,TRBV29-1,-,CSSEYLGYGYTF,TGCAGCTCGGAATATCTGGGCTATGGCTACACCTTC
TRBJ2-5,few,TRBV2,-,CASSQTGSGETQYF,TGTGCCAGCAGTCAAACAGGGAGCGGGGAGACCCAGTACTTC
TRBJ1-1,few,TRBV6-8,-,CASRANRVGTEAFF,TGTGCCAGCAGGGCCAACAGGGTTGGCACTGAAGCTTTCTTT